This T cell receptor beta chain was retrieved from a study of cytomegalovirus exposure and HLA in healthy donors. Study observations and caveats: Analyses of presence and absence presupposed an approximately uniform sequencing depth across donors.

In regard to this clone: The target antigen is unknown.

This CDR3 spans 13 amino acids. Germline V gene lookup returns CDR1 LNHDA and CDR2 SQIVND (reference sequence). The V and J ends lost 4 bases and 2 bases respectively, with 8 bases between them. The PCR was carried out with 60 Vbeta primers and 13 Jbeta primers. Assay used: immunoSEQ multiplex PCR; TCRdb lists only in-frame clones, some missing. The sample holds around 100,000 clones; approximately 78% are singletons and the top ten take approximately 4.7%. The V call is TRBV19, the J call TRBJ2-5; no clear D. The specimen sequenced was PBMCs. The receptor was derived from a male donor in good health and CMV-seropositive. CDR3 DNA sequence: TGTGCCAGTAGTAGCGGCAGACAAGAGACCCAGTACTTC. Encoded protein: CASSSGRQETQYF.